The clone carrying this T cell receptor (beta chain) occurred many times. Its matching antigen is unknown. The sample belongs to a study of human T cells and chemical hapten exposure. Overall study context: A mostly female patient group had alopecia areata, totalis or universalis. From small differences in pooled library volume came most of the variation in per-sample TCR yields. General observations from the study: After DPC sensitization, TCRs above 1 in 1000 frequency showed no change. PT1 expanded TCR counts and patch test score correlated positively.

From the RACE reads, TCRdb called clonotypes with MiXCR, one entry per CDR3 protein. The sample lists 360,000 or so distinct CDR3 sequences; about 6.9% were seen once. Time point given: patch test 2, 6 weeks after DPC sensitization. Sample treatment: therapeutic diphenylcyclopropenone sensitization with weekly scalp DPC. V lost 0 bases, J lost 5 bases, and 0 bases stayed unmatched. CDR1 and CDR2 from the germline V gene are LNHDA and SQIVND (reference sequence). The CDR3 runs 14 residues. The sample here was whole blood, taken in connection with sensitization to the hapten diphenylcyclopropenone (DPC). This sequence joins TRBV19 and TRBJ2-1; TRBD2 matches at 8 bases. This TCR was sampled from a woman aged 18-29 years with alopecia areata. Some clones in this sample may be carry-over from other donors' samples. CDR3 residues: CASSIERGDNEQFF. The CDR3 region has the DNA TGTGCCAGTAGTATAGAGCGGGGGGACAATGAGCAGTTCTTC.